Listed below are T cell receptor beta chains from one sample, sequenced in a study of CD8 T cells in Susac syndrome. TCRdb passed the immunoSEQ multiplex PCR reads through MiXCR, listing each CDR3 protein once. The table includes about 120,000 distinct CDR3 sequences, around 94% detected once. Sequenced: CD8+ T cells from PBMCs. These receptors originate from a human donor with Susac syndrome. The CDR3 runs from the conserved cysteine through the conserved F or W. The order of the fields is V gene, clone size, J gene, CDR3 length, D gene, CDR3 DNA, CDR3 protein. A D gene is named only where the DNA matches it firmly. A row's size may be missing; if present it is once, few, many or a size class.

v_gene: TRBV19; abundance: -; j_gene: TRBJ1-1; len: 14; d_gene: -; CDR3nt: TGTGCCAGTAGGGAGACAGGAGGAGGAATTGAAGCTTTCTTT; CDR3aa: CASRETGGGIEAFF
v_gene: TRBV11-2; abundance: -; j_gene: TRBJ1-5; len: 19; d_gene: TRBD1; CDR3nt: TGTGCCAGCAGCTTAACCCGGGACAGGGGGCGGATTAGCAATCAGCCCCAGCATTTT; CDR3aa: CASSLTRDRGRISNQPQHF
v_gene: TRBV7-9; abundance: -; j_gene: TRBJ2-5; len: 15; d_gene: -; CDR3nt: TGTGCCAGCAGCTTTGTCAGGGACCCCCAAGAGACCCAGTACTTC; CDR3aa: CASSFVRDPQETQYF
v_gene: TRBV12-3/TRBV12-4; abundance: once; j_gene: TRBJ1-1; len: 14; d_gene: TRBD1; CDR3nt: TGTGCCAGCAATCCGGGACAGATGGACACTGAAGCTTTCTTT; CDR3aa: CASNPGQMDTEAFF
v_gene: TRBV20-1; abundance: -; j_gene: TRBJ2-1; len: 16; d_gene: TRBD2; CDR3nt: TGCAGTGCTAGTGGTTGGGGACTAGCAGACTACAATGAGCAGTTCTTC; CDR3aa: CSASGWGLADYNEQFF
v_gene: TRBV30; abundance: -; j_gene: TRBJ2-7; len: 13; d_gene: TRBD2; CDR3nt: TGTGCCTGGAGCGCCGGGGGGAGAGGCGAGCAGTACTTC; CDR3aa: CAWSAGGRGEQYF
v_gene: TRBV6-2/TRBV6-3; abundance: -; j_gene: TRBJ1-1; len: 15; d_gene: -; CDR3nt: -; CDR3aa: CASSSSEYLNTEAFF
v_gene: TRBV12-3/TRBV12-4; abundance: -; j_gene: TRBJ1-6; len: 13; d_gene: -; CDR3nt: TGTGCCAGCAGTTCAAGGGTTGATTCACCCCTCCACTTT; CDR3aa: CASSSRVDSPLHF
v_gene: TRBV7-8; abundance: -; j_gene: TRBJ2-7; len: 15; d_gene: -; CDR3nt: TGTGCCAGCAGCCCCGAACGGGGACGGGGAGACGAGCAGTACTTC; CDR3aa: CASSPERGRGDEQYF
v_gene: TRBV29-1; abundance: -; j_gene: TRBJ2-1; len: 14; d_gene: -; CDR3nt: TGCAGCCACCGGTTAGGGGGGGGCTTAGGTGAGCAGTTCTTC; CDR3aa: CSHRLGGGLGEQFF
v_gene: TRBV7-9; abundance: -; j_gene: TRBJ2-7; len: 13; d_gene: TRBD1; CDR3nt: TGTGCCAGCAGCCACGGACAGGGTAGCGAGCAGTACTTC; CDR3aa: CASSHGQGSEQYF
v_gene: TRBV27; abundance: -; j_gene: TRBJ2-1; len: 17; d_gene: -; CDR3nt: TGTGCCAGCAGTTTAGTCAGGGGCCGGACCTTTTACAATGAGCAGTTCTTC; CDR3aa: CASSLVRGRTFYNEQFF
v_gene: TRBV9; abundance: -; j_gene: TRBJ2-6; len: 15; d_gene: -; CDR3nt: TGTGCCAGCAGCGTCGGGGGCGCCGGGGCCAACGTCCTGACTTTC; CDR3aa: CASSVGGAGANVLTF
v_gene: TRBV5-1; abundance: -; j_gene: TRBJ1-1; len: 13; d_gene: -; CDR3nt: TGCGCCAGCACGTCGGGTTGGAACACTGAAGCTTTCTTT; CDR3aa: CASTSGWNTEAFF
v_gene: TRBV4-3; abundance: -; j_gene: TRBJ2-1; len: 13; d_gene: -; CDR3nt: TGCGCCAGCAGCCAAGAGGTCAGGGCAGAGCAGTTCTTC; CDR3aa: CASSQEVRAEQFF
v_gene: TRBV20-1; abundance: -; j_gene: TRBJ2-1; len: 13; d_gene: -; CDR3nt: TGCAGTGCTCCAGGCTCCGGGTACAATGAGCAGTTCTTC; CDR3aa: CSAPGSGYNEQFF
v_gene: TRBV24-1; abundance: -; j_gene: TRBJ2-2; len: 13; d_gene: -; CDR3nt: TGTGCCACCAGTGAGGTTATTGGCGGGGAGCTGTTTTTT; CDR3aa: CATSEVIGGELFF
v_gene: TRBV18; abundance: -; j_gene: TRBJ1-1; len: 14; d_gene: TRBD1; CDR3nt: TGTGCCAGCTCACCAGGTCAGACAGGGGAAGAAGCTTTCTTT; CDR3aa: CASSPGQTGEEAFF
v_gene: TRBV12-3/TRBV12-4; abundance: -; j_gene: TRBJ2-6; len: 12; d_gene: -; CDR3nt: TGTGCCATCCTCGACAGGGCCAACGTCCTGACTTTC; CDR3aa: CAILDRANVLTF
v_gene: TRBV7-8; abundance: -; j_gene: TRBJ2-7; len: 15; d_gene: -; CDR3nt: TGTGCCAGCAGCTCGGTCGGGTCGGCCCTCTACGAGCAGTACTTC; CDR3aa: CASSSVGSALYEQYF
v_gene: TRBV20-1; abundance: -; j_gene: TRBJ2-7; len: 13; d_gene: -; CDR3nt: TGCAGTGCTAGCGAGGGCTGGACCTACGAGCAGTACTTC; CDR3aa: CSASEGWTYEQYF
v_gene: TRBV7-8; abundance: -; j_gene: TRBJ2-7; len: 15; d_gene: TRBD1; CDR3nt: TGTGCCAGCAGCCGGGGACAGGGGCTTCTGGGCGAGCAGTACTTC; CDR3aa: CASSRGQGLLGEQYF
v_gene: TRBV7-9; abundance: once; j_gene: TRBJ2-5; len: 12; d_gene: -; CDR3nt: TGTGCCAGCAGCTCCGACAGGGAGGCCCAGTACTTC; CDR3aa: CASSSDREAQYF
v_gene: TRBV20-1; abundance: -; j_gene: TRBJ2-1; len: 12; d_gene: -; CDR3nt: TGCAGTGCTAGAAAAGGACGCAATGAGCAGTTCTTC; CDR3aa: CSARKGRNEQFF
v_gene: TRBV12-3/TRBV12-4; abundance: -; j_gene: TRBJ2-5; len: 15; d_gene: TRBD1; CDR3nt: TGTGCCAGCAGCCAACAGGACAGGGGACCAGAGACCCAGTACTTC; CDR3aa: CASSQQDRGPETQYF
v_gene: TRBV5-1; abundance: -; j_gene: TRBJ2-7; len: 16; d_gene: TRBD1; CDR3nt: TGCGCCAGCAGCTTGGGACGCGCCGGGACAGGCATCGAGCAGTACTTC; CDR3aa: CASSLGRAGTGIEQYF
v_gene: TRBV30; abundance: -; j_gene: TRBJ2-3; len: 14; d_gene: -; CDR3nt: TGTGCCTTGGAGGAGGCGTCCTTGGGGGATACGCAGTATTTT; CDR3aa: CALEEASLGDTQYF
v_gene: TRBV28; abundance: -; j_gene: TRBJ1-1; len: 13; d_gene: TRBD1; CDR3nt: TGTGCCAGCAGCCGACAGGGGGCGACTGAAGCTTTCTTT; CDR3aa: CASSRQGATEAFF
v_gene: TRBV29-1; abundance: -; j_gene: TRBJ2-1; len: 13; d_gene: -; CDR3nt: TGCAGCGGGACCTATAAGGACTACAATGAGCAGTTCTTC; CDR3aa: CSGTYKDYNEQFF
v_gene: TRBV2; abundance: -; j_gene: TRBJ2-3; len: 12; d_gene: -; CDR3nt: TGTGCCAGCAGGCAAGGGCCGGATACGCAGTATTTT; CDR3aa: CASRQGPDTQYF
v_gene: TRBV5-1; abundance: -; j_gene: TRBJ2-5; len: 16; d_gene: TRBD2; CDR3nt: TGCGCCAGCAGCTTCGAGGCGGGGGGGCCCCAAGAGACCCAGTACTTC; CDR3aa: CASSFEAGGPQETQYF
v_gene: TRBV6-5; abundance: -; j_gene: TRBJ1-5; len: 14; d_gene: -; CDR3nt: TGTGCCAGCAGTTTAAGAATGGGTGGACAGCCCCAGCATTTT; CDR3aa: CASSLRMGGQPQHF
v_gene: TRBV19; abundance: -; j_gene: TRBJ2-2; len: 13; d_gene: -; CDR3nt: TGTGCCAGTAGTAGCCCGCGCACCGGGGAGCTGTTTTTT; CDR3aa: CASSSPRTGELFF
v_gene: TRBV20-1; abundance: -; j_gene: TRBJ2-5; len: 13; d_gene: TRBD1; CDR3nt: TGCAGTGCAGACCCGACAGGGGCCGTGACCCAGTACTTC; CDR3aa: CSADPTGAVTQYF
v_gene: TRBV5-5; abundance: -; j_gene: TRBJ2-1; len: 17; d_gene: TRBD1; CDR3nt: TGTGCCAGCAGCTTGGTGGCAGGGGGCGAATACTACAATGAGCAGTTCTTC; CDR3aa: CASSLVAGGEYYNEQFF
v_gene: TRBV5-1; abundance: once; j_gene: TRBJ1-1; len: 14; d_gene: -; CDR3nt: TGCGCCAGCAGCTTTAACGCGGGGAACACTGAAGCTTTCTTT; CDR3aa: CASSFNAGNTEAFF
v_gene: TRBV9; abundance: -; j_gene: TRBJ2-7; len: 15; d_gene: TRBD1; CDR3nt: TGTGCCAGCAGCCTGGGACAGGGGGTCGGATACGAGCAGTACTTC; CDR3aa: CASSLGQGVGYEQYF
v_gene: TRBV12-3/TRBV12-4; abundance: -; j_gene: TRBJ1-5; len: 13; d_gene: -; CDR3nt: TGTGCCAGCAGTCGCTCGCGGTATCAGCCCCAGCATTTT; CDR3aa: CASSRSRYQPQHF
v_gene: TRBV4-1; abundance: -; j_gene: TRBJ1-4; len: 16; d_gene: -; CDR3nt: TGCGCCAGCAGCCAACCCGGCGGGACAAGGAATGAAAAACTGTTTTTT; CDR3aa: CASSQPGGTRNEKLFF
v_gene: TRBV20-1; abundance: -; j_gene: TRBJ2-5; len: 14; d_gene: -; CDR3nt: TGCAGTGCAAACGACAGGGAGGATGGGAAGACCCAGTACTTC; CDR3aa: CSANDREDGKTQYF
v_gene: TRBV4-1; abundance: -; j_gene: TRBJ1-1; len: 15; d_gene: -; CDR3nt: TGCGCCAGCAGCCAAGGGGCAGGGGATGGCACTGAAGCTTTCTTT; CDR3aa: CASSQGAGDGTEAFF
v_gene: TRBV7-2; abundance: -; j_gene: TRBJ1-2; len: 13; d_gene: -; CDR3nt: TGTGCCAGCAGCGAGGGCCGTTTCTATGGCTACACCTTC; CDR3aa: CASSEGRFYGYTF
v_gene: TRBV7-3; abundance: -; j_gene: TRBJ2-1; len: 13; d_gene: TRBD2; CDR3nt: TGTGCCAGGTTAGCGGGGCCCTACAATGAGCAGTTCTTC; CDR3aa: CARLAGPYNEQFF
v_gene: TRBV27; abundance: -; j_gene: TRBJ2-2; len: 17; d_gene: TRBD1; CDR3nt: TGTGCCAGCAGTTTATTGGGGACAGGGGGCGCTTCCGGGGAGCTGTTTTTT; CDR3aa: CASSLLGTGGASGELFF
v_gene: TRBV14; abundance: once; j_gene: TRBJ2-1; len: 15; d_gene: -; CDR3nt: TGTGCCAGCAGCCAATGGGACGGCTCCTACAATGAGCAGTTCTTC; CDR3aa: CASSQWDGSYNEQFF
v_gene: TRBV6-2/TRBV6-3; abundance: -; j_gene: TRBJ2-5; len: 12; d_gene: -; CDR3nt: TGTGCCAGCATCGGCAAAGGGGAGACCCAGTACTTC; CDR3aa: CASIGKGETQYF
v_gene: TRBV25-1; abundance: -; j_gene: TRBJ1-2; len: 17; d_gene: -; CDR3nt: TGTGCCAGCAGTGAATACTCGGGGGCAGAAGCTAACTATGGCTACACCTTC; CDR3aa: CASSEYSGAEANYGYTF
v_gene: TRBV7-9; abundance: -; j_gene: TRBJ2-7; len: 15; d_gene: -; CDR3nt: TGTGCCAGCAGCTTAGAGTGGCTAGCGTCATACGAGCAGTACTTC; CDR3aa: CASSLEWLASYEQYF
v_gene: TRBV13; abundance: -; j_gene: TRBJ1-2; len: 12; d_gene: -; CDR3nt: TGTGCCAGCGGCCACACTGTGGCCAGGGAAACCTTC; CDR3aa: CASGHTVARETF
v_gene: TRBV6-4; abundance: -; j_gene: TRBJ1-6; len: 12; d_gene: -; CDR3nt: TGTGCCAGCAGTGACAGTAATTCACCCCTCCACTTT; CDR3aa: CASSDSNSPLHF
v_gene: TRBV13; abundance: -; j_gene: TRBJ1-2; len: 13; d_gene: -; CDR3nt: TGTGCCAGCAGCACCCGGCCAGACTATGGCTACACCTTC; CDR3aa: CASSTRPDYGYTF
v_gene: TRBV7-9; abundance: -; j_gene: TRBJ1-4; len: 13; d_gene: -; CDR3nt: TGTGCCAGCAGCCCAACCGAGGGGAAGGGCGAGTTTTTT; CDR3aa: CASSPTEGKGEFF
v_gene: TRBV30; abundance: -; j_gene: TRBJ1-6; len: 14; d_gene: -; CDR3nt: TGTGCTGCACACGCCGCAGGCTTTAATTCACCCCTCCACTTT; CDR3aa: CAAHAAGFNSPLHF
v_gene: TRBV13; abundance: -; j_gene: TRBJ1-2; len: 15; d_gene: -; CDR3nt: TGTGCCAGCAGCCAGCGGCCGCAAGCAGGAGAAGGCTACACCTTC; CDR3aa: CASSQRPQAGEGYTF
v_gene: TRBV4-1; abundance: -; j_gene: TRBJ2-5; len: 15; d_gene: TRBD2; CDR3nt: TGCGCCAGCAGCCAAGTGGGGGGGTCCCGGGAGACCCAGTACTTC; CDR3aa: CASSQVGGSRETQYF